One sample yielded the 28 T cell receptor beta chains listed below, sequenced in a study of cytomegalovirus exposure and HLA in healthy donors. Primers: 60 Vbeta forward and 13 Jbeta reverse. The data were produced by immunoSEQ multiplex PCR, yet TCRdb's version contains in-frame clones alone and is incomplete. The sample has fewer than 200,000 clones, roughly 80% seen once; the top ten hold roughly 0.69%. Sequences were obtained from PBMCs. The receptors stem from a woman aged 18-29 years in good health and CMV-seronegative.

V and J are TRBV5-5 and TRBJ2-2; TRBD1 matches 7 bases. J lost 0 bases, V lost 4 bases, and 9 bases had no gene match. The CDR3 extends over 17 amino acids. The germline V gene encodes CDR1 SGHKS and CDR2 YYEKEE (reference sequence). DNA of the CDR3: TGTGCCAGCAGCCTAAGTAAGACAGGGACGAACACCGGGGAGCTGTTTTTT. This gives the protein CASSLSKTGTNTGELFF.

This clone has only a few counts. The chain employs TRBV5-3 and TRBJ1-2; possible D gene TRBD1, 5 bases. TRBV5-3 is known as an ORF, though its function is uncertain. Deletions cut 4 bases from V and 3 bases from J, with 16 bases between. This CDR3 region has 15 residues. This CDR3 is CARSQIPQDHYGYTF. The CDR3, as DNA: TGTGCCAGAAGCCAAATACCACAGGATCACTATGGCTACACCTTC.

The chain joins TRBV30 to TRBJ1-6, with TRBD1 matching over 10 bases. The junction had 3 bases not matched to a gene; V was cut back by 0 bases and J by 7 bases. This CDR3 has 15 amino acids. The germline CDR1 and CDR2 sequences are GTSNPN and SVGIG (reference sequence). CDR3 bases: TGTGCCTGGAGTGTAAGGACAGGGGGGAATTCACCCCTCCACTTT. Translation: CAWSVRTGGNSPLHF.

V usage is TRBV19 and J usage is TRBJ1-2; D may be TRBD1 (5 bases). V lost 1 base and J lost 7, with 10 bases in between. Per the germline V gene, CDR1 is LNHDA and CDR2 is SQIVND (reference sequence). The length of the CDR3 is 13 residues. As DNA, the CDR3 is TGTGCCAGTAGTATAGGGGGCGTGGGTGGCTACACCTTC. Protein product: CASSIGGVGGYTF.

V is TRBV29-1 and J is TRBJ2-2; possibly TRBD2 for D (6 bases). CDR3 length: 17 amino acids. The V gene lost 4 bases and the J gene lost 6 bases, with 24 bases spanning the gap. The germline gives CDR1 SQVTM, CDR2 ANQGSEA. The CDR3 DNA is TGCAGCGTTGGATGGGGGGAGTTGGGCGTCAGGCCCGGGGAGCTGTTTTTT. Residues: CSVGWGELGVRPGELFF.

This clone has just one count. V and J are TRBV19 and TRBJ1-4; a weak D match, TRBD1 (5 bases). Germline V gene lookup returns CDR1 LNHDA and CDR2 SQIVND (reference sequence). CDR3 length: 14 amino acids. Trimming pared 6 bases from V and 6 bases from J, leaving 14 bases between. DNA of the CDR3: TGTGCCAGTAGCCCGGGGGTTCGTTATGAAAAACTGTTTTTT. It specifies CASSPGVRYEKLFF.

The chain joins TRBV7-3 to TRBJ2-2, with D possibly TRBD1 on 8 matching bases. CDR3 length: 17 residues. Germline V gene data show CDR1 as SGHTA and CDR2 as FQGTGA. Trimming shortened V by 5 bases and J by 1 base, and 17 bases separated the two germline ends. The CDR3 nucleotides are TGTGCCAGCAGCGCCACACAGGGGGGGAAGAACACCGGGGAGCTGTTTTTT. It specifies CASSATQGGKNTGELFF.

The V call is TRBV4-3, the J call TRBJ1-2; TRBD1 matches 9 bases. V dropped 4 bases and J dropped 0; count of bases not matched to a gene: 3. CDR3 size: 15 residues. From germline, CDR1 is LGHNA and CDR2 YSLEER. Here the CDR3 DNA reads TGCGCCAGCAGCCTGGGACAGGGCTCTAACTATGGCTACACCTTC. It specifies CASSLGQGSNYGYTF.

This clone was seen a few times. The rearrangement joins TRBV18 to TRBJ2-7; no definite D call. This CDR3 spans 15 amino acids. Germline assignment: CDR1 KGHSH and CDR2 LQKENI. The ends were cut back, 3 bases at V and 2 bases at J, with 14 bases in the middle. CDR3 sequence (DNA): TGTGCCAGCTCACCGAAGCCTAGTGTAGCCTACGAGCAGTACTTC. Translation: CASSPKPSVAYEQYF.

The V and J genes are TRBV15 and TRBJ1-5; weak D call: TRBD1 (6 bases). The ends were cut back, 0 bases at V and 5 bases at J, with 20 bases in the middle. Germline CDR1 LNHNV, CDR2 YYDKDF (reference sequence). The CDR3 has 18 amino acids. The DNA for the CDR3 is TGTGCCACCAGCAGAGATCTACAAACAGGGTTTGCGGATCAGCCCCAGCATTTT. This encodes CATSRDLQTGFADQPQHF.

The chain uses TRBV11-2 and TRBJ2-1; 10 bases fit TRBD2. The CDR3 contains 19 residues. The germline gives CDR1 SGHAT, CDR2 FQNNGV. Trimming removed 0 bases from V and 3 bases from J; junction bases left unmatched: 11. The DNA of the CDR3 is TGTGCCAGCAGCTTAGATGTAGCGGGAGGACCATCCTACTACAATGAGCAGTTCTTC. This gives the protein CASSLDVAGGPSYYNEQFF.

The chain joins TRBV27 to TRBJ2-7, with 9 nucleotides matching TRBD1. V shed 5 bases and J 2 bases; nucleotides not matched to a gene: 16. There are 18 residues in the CDR3. Germline V gives CDR1 MNHEY, CDR2 SMNVEV (reference sequence). Written as DNA, the CDR3 is TGTGCCAGCAGTCCTTCACCGGGACAGGGTGTCGGGACCTACGAGCAGTACTTC. Encoded protein: CASSPSPGQGVGTYEQYF.

The rearrangement joins TRBV5-6 to TRBJ2-3; D might be TRBD1 (5 bases). Per the germline V gene, CDR1 is SGHDT and CDR2 is YYEEEE. The CDR3 runs to 18 residues. V lost 0 bases and J 5 bases, leaving 22 bases between the germline ends. DNA for the CDR3: TGTGCCAGCAGCTTGGCGTCTCGATTAGGGGCCTGGGGAGATACGCAGTATTTT. Its translation: CASSLASRLGAWGDTQYF.

This sequence joins TRBV14 and TRBJ1-1; D possibly corresponds to TRBD1 (5 bases). From germline, CDR1 is SGHDN and CDR2 FVKESK. This CDR3 is 13 amino acids long. V was clipped by 0 bases and J by 3 bases, with 5 bases between them. The CDR3 here is CASSQEGDTEAFF. DNA for the CDR3: TGTGCCAGCAGCCAAGAAGGGGACACTGAAGCTTTCTTT.

This clone was picked up a small number of times. CDR3: CASSESGTSTGEQYF. The CDR3 nucleotides read TGTGCCAGCAGTGAATCGGGTACATCTACGGGGGAGCAGTACTTC. The V call is TRBV2, the J call TRBJ2-7; tentative D call: TRBD2 (5 bases). Germline CDR1 SNHLY, CDR2 FYNNEI. The CDR3 sequence is 15 residues long. The germline V and J ends were trimmed by 2 bases and 7 bases, with 18 bases remaining between them.

The rearrangement uses TRBV6-1 and TRBJ2-1, with 10 bases aligning to TRBD1. Germline loops: CDR1 MNHNS, CDR2 SASEGT. The length of the CDR3 is 15 residues. V lost 3 bases to trimming and J lost 6 bases; unmatched junction nucleotides: 5. The CDR3 protein is CASSEGTGVFNEQFF. Written as DNA, the CDR3 is TGTGCCAGCAGTGAGGGGACAGGGGTTTTCAATGAGCAGTTCTTC.

This clone was seen just once. The chain links TRBV7-3 to TRBJ2-3; possibly TRBD2 for D (7 bases). V lost 2 bases and J lost 4, with 13 bases in between. The CDR3 sequence is 15 residues long. The V gene's germline CDR1 is SGHTA and CDR2 FQGTGA. The CDR3 region is CASSLSGGLADTQYF. For the CDR3, the DNA is TGTGCCAGCAGCTTATCCGGGGGGCTAGCAGATACGCAGTATTTT.

V and J are TRBV5-6 and TRBJ2-5, with D possibly being TRBD2 (6 bases). The CDR3 has 15 residues. The germline V gene encodes CDR1 SGHDT and CDR2 YYEEEE. With 0 bases removed from V and 4 bases from J, the gap between germline ends came to 13 bases. CDR3 amino acids: CASSLEPGVRETQYF. Written as DNA, the CDR3 is TGTGCCAGCAGCTTGGAACCGGGGGTGAGAGAGACCCAGTACTTC. The full variable domain, with the rest looked up from reference TRBV5-6 and TRBJ2-5, is DAGVTQSPTHLIKTRGQQVTLRCSPKSGHDTVSWYQQALGQGPQFIFQYYEEEERQRGNFPDRFSGHQFPNYSSELNVNALLLGDSALYLCASSLEPGVRETQYFGPGTRLLVL.

The V gene is TRBV7-8, the J gene TRBJ1-1, with unresolved D. V was shortened by 4 bases and J by 0 bases, with 12 bases between the two germline ends. Germline V gives CDR1 SGHVS, CDR2 FQNEAQ. The CDR3 extends over 15 amino acids. The CDR3: CASSSTSGMNTEAFF. The CDR3 coding sequence is TGTGCCAGCAGCTCAACCTCGGGAATGAACACTGAAGCTTTCTTT.

This rearrangement joins TRBV28 to TRBJ2-3; possibly TRBD2 for D (5 bases). V lost 10 bases and J 4 bases, leaving 24 bases between the germline ends. The CDR3 is 16 residues long. Germline CDR1 is MDHEN and CDR2 is SYDVKM. DNA for the CDR3: TGTGCCACCTCTCCTGGCCCAGGAGGTGACGCAGATACGCAGTATTTT. This codes for CATSPGPGGDADTQYF.

The chain is built from TRBV29-1 and TRBJ2-5; 11 bases line up with TRBD2. This CDR3 is 14 amino acids long. Unmatched junction bases numbered 4, after V lost 6 bases and J lost 1 base. Germline V gene sequence: CDR1 SQVTM, CDR2 ANQGSEA. The CDR3 coding sequence is TGCAGCGTGCCGGGACTAGCGGTCCAAGAGACCCAGTACTTC. Its translation is CSVPGLAVQETQYF.

This clone was observed a handful of times. V is TRBV5-4 and J is TRBJ2-6; 9 bases map to TRBD2. V gave up 0 bases and J gave up 1 base; unmatched junction bases: 8. Germline-derived CDR1 and CDR2 are SGHNT and YYREEE (reference sequence). The CDR3 length is 19 residues. As DNA, the CDR3 is TGTGCCAGCAGCTTGGCGGGTAGCGGGAGTCGTTCTGGGGCCAACGTCCTGACTTTC. Protein sequence: CASSLAGSGSRSGANVLTF.

The rearrangement links TRBV7-2 to TRBJ2-1; maybe TRBD1 (5 bases). The germline CDR1 and CDR2 sequences are SGHTA and FQGNSA. The CDR3 length is 12 residues. V gave up 5 bases and J gave up 8 bases, with 10 bases separating them. CDR3 sequence: CASSHDSDEQFF. CDR3 DNA sequence: TGTGCCAGCAGCCACGACAGCGATGAGCAGTTCTTC.

This clone was seen only a few times. This chain uses TRBV6-4 with TRBJ2-2; D is unclear. Trimming cost V 4 bases and J 0 bases, with 6 bases left between them. This CDR3 comprises 14 residues. The germline V gene has CDR1 MRHNA and CDR2 SNTAGT. The CDR3: CASSGSPNTGELFF. The DNA of the CDR3 is TGTGCCAGCAGTGGGAGTCCGAACACCGGGGAGCTGTTTTTT.

This clone was counted a few times. J is TRBJ2-2 and V is TRBV7-9; perhaps TRBD2 as D (5 bases). The CDR3 is 16 amino acids. V dropped 5 bases and J dropped 2 bases, with 15 bases sitting between them. Germline CDR1 is SEHNR and CDR2 is FQNEAQ (reference sequence). DNA of the CDR3: TGTGCCAGCAGCCCCTTTGGAGCGGTTAACACCGGGGAGCTGTTTTTT. It yields the protein CASSPFGAVNTGELFF.

The V call is TRBV2, the J call TRBJ1-1; no clear D. This CDR3 has 13 amino acids. V was pared by 3 bases and J by 5 bases, with 10 bases between. CDR1 is SNHLY and CDR2 is FYNNEI in the germline V gene. The DNA for the CDR3 is TGTGCCAGCAGTGACGCAATTCGGACTGAAGCTTTCTTT. It yields the protein CASSDAIRTEAFF.

As to this clone: One junction end disagrees with the germline gene, perhaps due to a read error. The gene calls are TRBV7-9 and TRBJ1-4; TRBD1 is a possible D gene (6 bases). CDR3 length: 14 amino acids. Germline loops: CDR1 SEHNR, CDR2 FQNEAQ (reference sequence). In DNA, the CDR3 is TGTTCCAGCAGCTTTGCAGGGGTGGAGGAAAAACTGTTTTTT. It codes for CSSSFAGVEEKLFF.

Here the CDR3 DNA reads TGTGCCAGCAGGGGGACATCCGTGAGCGAGCAGTACTTC. This encodes CASRGTSVSEQYF. V and J are TRBV27 and TRBJ2-7; TRBD1 might be the D (6 bases). Trimming shortened V by 6 bases and J by 6 bases, and 15 bases separated the two germline ends. Germline V gene data show CDR1 as MNHEY and CDR2 as SMNVEV (reference sequence). The CDR3 is 13 amino acids.